This T cell receptor (beta chain) was found in a study of response to subunit inactivated influenza vaccine. Overall study results and limits: Only a handful of new T cells, the authors suggested, are recruited with each seasonal influenza vaccination.

TCRdb reprocessed the RT-PCR reads via MiXCR and lists one record per CDR3 protein. The table shows about 620,000 distinct CDR3 sequences, with 12% occurring only once. The V end was cut by 4 bases, the J end by 6 bases, with 7 bases between. This CDR3 spans 10 amino acids. Germline CDR1 is DFQATT and CDR2 is SNEGSKA (reference sequence). On this clonotype itself: Its antigen is not identified.

The sample consisted of PBMCs from blood, taken on the day of vaccination. V usage is TRBV20-1 and J usage is TRBJ2-7; D gene unclear. This TCR came from a man aged 45 to 65 who received an inactivated influenza vaccine. CDR3 region: CSATKFEQYF. The CDR3 coding sequence is TGCAGTGCTACCAAGTTCGAGCAGTACTTC.